Below are 16 T cell receptor beta chains sequenced from a single sample in a study of T cell responses to AZD1222 COVID-19 vaccine. Assay used: immunoSEQ multiplex PCR; TCRdb lists only in-frame clones, some missing. Of 150,000 to 200,000 clones in the sample, roughly nine tenths are singletons; the top ten hold 1% to 1.5%. The starting material was peripheral blood, obtained 28 days after the second AZD1222 dose. The source of these receptors is an adult who received the AZD1222 COVID-19 vaccine.

The chain's CDR3 is CASSYGTGPIRANVLTF. Written as DNA, the CDR3 is TGTGCCAGCAGTTACGGGACAGGCCCCATCCGGGCCAACGTCCTGACTTTC. The rearrangement uses TRBV28 and TRBJ2-6, with TRBD1 matching 8 bases. J lost 5 bases, V lost 4 bases, and 10 bases had no gene match. The CDR3 is 17 residues long. The germline CDR1 and CDR2 sequences are MDHEN and SYDVKM. Complete variable domain (other parts from reference TRBV28 and TRBJ2-6): DVKVTQSSRYLVKRTGEKVFLECVQDMDHENMFWYRQDPGLGLRLIYFSYDVKMKEKGDIPEGYSVSREKKERFSLILESASTNQTSMYLCASSYGTGPIRANVLTFGAGSRLTVL.

The gene calls are TRBV19 and TRBJ1-1; TRBD1 is a possible D gene (6 bases). The V gene's germline CDR1 is LNHDA and CDR2 SQIVND (reference sequence). Trimming left V 6 bases short and J 4 bases short, with 15 bases between. The CDR3 consists of 14 residues. CDR3 bases: TGTGCCAGTAGGCTGTCGGGGGGCTTCACTGAAGCTTTCTTT. It is translated as CASRLSGGFTEAFF.

The table lists this clone with a count of one. Here the CDR3 DNA reads TGTGCCAGCAGCACACGTGGGGGACTGGCCGCGAACACCGGGGAGCTGTTTTTT. It translates to CASSTRGGLAANTGELFF. The chain joins TRBV7-9 to TRBJ2-2; possibly TRBD2 for D (6 bases). The CDR3 loop spans 18 amino acids. The V gene lost 5 bases and the J gene lost 0 bases, with 19 bases spanning the gap. Germline V gene data show CDR1 as SEHNR and CDR2 as FQNEAQ (reference sequence).

The V and J genes are TRBV19 and TRBJ2-3; TRBD2 might be the D (6 bases). Trimming stripped 1 base from V and 2 bases from J, with 16 bases between. The CDR3 consists of 17 residues. Germline values: CDR1 LNHDA, CDR2 SQIVND (reference sequence). CDR3: CASSIGRARTNTDTQYF. The CDR3 DNA follows: TGTGCCAGTAGTATAGGCCGCGCAAGGACTAACACAGATACGCAGTATTTT.

This clone was observed a single time. This sequence joins TRBV13 and TRBJ2-7; possibly TRBD1 or TRBD2 for D (6 bases each). The ends were cut back, 3 bases at V and 3 bases at J, with 18 bases in the middle. Germline V lookup: CDR1 PRHDT, CDR2 FYEKMQ (reference sequence). This CDR3 is 16 amino acids long. This CDR3 reads CASSFRGAGVDYEQYF. The CDR3 DNA is TGTGCCAGCAGCTTTAGGGGGGCCGGAGTAGACTACGAGCAGTACTTC.

This rearrangement joins TRBV9 to TRBJ2-4; D may be TRBD2 (6 bases). The CDR3 contains 13 residues. V lost 0 bases and J 10 bases, leaving 11 bases between the germline ends. Per the germline V gene, CDR1 is SGDLS and CDR2 is YYNGEE. The CDR3 nucleotides read TGTGCCAGCAGCGTAGGGAGGGGCGGGATTCAGTACTTC. This encodes CASSVGRGGIQYF.

J is TRBJ1-2 and V is TRBV13; tentatively, D is TRBD1 (6 bases). The CDR3 totals 14 residues. CDR1 and CDR2 from the germline V gene are PRHDT and FYEKMQ (reference sequence). Trimming took off 7 bases at V and 0 bases at J, with 12 bases between the two ends. The CDR3 sequence is CASKTGSANYGYTF. CDR3 bases: TGTGCCAGCAAAACAGGGTCAGCTAACTATGGCTACACCTTC.

There are a few counts of this clone. This sequence joins TRBV7-9 and TRBJ1-2; D is ambiguous. Deletions cut 0 bases from V and 4 bases from J, with 12 bases between. The CDR3 contains 15 residues. CDR1 and CDR2 from the germline V gene are SEHNR and FQNEAQ (reference sequence). The CDR3 DNA reads as TGTGCCAGCAGCTTAGCGGGGAGCCAGAGCTATGGCTACACCTTC. This sequence encodes CASSLAGSQSYGYTF.

The sample holds a few counts of this clone. The J gene is TRBJ1-1, the V gene TRBV20-1; D is uncertain. Deletions cut 3 bases from V and 3 bases from J, with 11 bases between. This CDR3 spans 13 amino acids. CDR1 DFQATT and CDR2 SNEGSKA come from the germline V gene (reference sequence). DNA of the CDR3: TGCAGTGCTAGTTGGGGATTTGACACTGAAGCTTTCTTT. Translation gives CSASWGFDTEAFF.

This CDR3 is CASSLDPGATNEKLFF. The CDR3 DNA reads TGTGCCAGCAGTTTAGATCCGGGTGCAACTAATGAAAAACTGTTTTTT. The gene calls are TRBV27 and TRBJ1-4, with D unresolved. V was cut by 2 bases and J by 0 bases, with 10 bases left in between. The CDR3 is 16 residues long. Germline assignment: CDR1 MNHEY and CDR2 SMNVEV (reference sequence).

The chain carries TRBV5-4 and TRBJ1-2; D is unresolved. The CDR3 length is 15 residues. Germline V lookup: CDR1 SGHNT, CDR2 YYREEE (reference sequence). Trimming pared 2 bases from V and 4 bases from J, leaving 15 bases between. The CDR3 DNA is TGTGCCAGCAGCTTACCCTCGGGAGGGCCCTATGGCTACACCTTC. Protein: CASSLPSGGPYGYTF.

The chain uses TRBV7-9 and TRBJ2-2, with 10 nucleotides matching TRBD1. This CDR3 spans 17 amino acids. The germline CDR1 and CDR2 sequences are SEHNR and FQNEAQ (reference sequence). V trimming: 4 bases; J trimming: 4 bases; junction bases outside the gene matches: 9. The CDR3, as DNA: TGTGCCAGCAGCTCCCGGGACAGGGGAGATACCACCGGGGAGCTGTTTTTT. Its translation is CASSSRDRGDTTGELFF.

The CDR3 here is CASSFGTGTEAFF. CDR3 sequence (DNA): TGTGCCAGCAGCTTTGGAACTGGGACTGAAGCTTTCTTT. This chain joins TRBV5-6 and TRBJ1-1; D not resolved. V was clipped by 2 bases and J by 5 bases, with 10 bases between them. CDR3 size: 13 residues. CDR1 and CDR2 from the germline V gene are SGHDT and YYEEEE.

This chain connects TRBV6-1 to TRBJ1-1, with D possibly being TRBD1 (5 bases). CDR1 is MNHNS, CDR2 SASEGT, per germline. This CDR3 contains 16 residues. V was shortened by 0 bases and J by 6 bases, with 17 bases between the two germline ends. In DNA, the CDR3 is TGTGCCAGCAGTGAAGCGCTTGAGGGGCGCAGGTCTGAAGCTTTCTTT. This gives the protein CASSEALEGRRSEAFF.

The V and J genes are TRBV25-1 and TRBJ1-4; a weak D match, TRBD1 (5 bases). Germline CDR1 and CDR2: MGHDK and SYGVNS. V lost 4 bases to trimming and J lost 5 bases, with 11 bases between them. CDR3 length: 14 amino acids. Here the CDR3 reads CASSARARNEKLFF. In DNA form, the CDR3 reads TGTGCCAGCAGTGCCAGGGCCCGGAATGAAAAACTGTTTTTT. Full variable domain (missing parts from reference TRBV25-1 and TRBJ1-4): EADIYQTPRYLVIGTGKKITLECSQTMGHDKMYWYQQDPGMELHLIHYSYGVNSTEKGDLSSESTVSRIRTEHFPLTLESARPSHTSQYLCASSARARNEKLFFGSGTQLSVL.

CDR3 sequence reads: CAWTHQGSGWGEETQYF. In DNA form, the CDR3 reads TGTGCCTGGACCCACCAGGGGTCAGGGTGGGGTGAAGAGACCCAGTACTTC. The V and J genes are TRBV30 and TRBJ2-5, with a tentative D call TRBD1 (6 bases). Germline-derived CDR1 and CDR2 are GTSNPN and SVGIG (reference sequence). The CDR3 runs 17 residues. Trimming pared 4 bases from V and 3 bases from J, leaving 24 bases between.